The 17 T cell receptor beta chains presented below share a single source sample, sequenced in a study of human T cells and chemical hapten exposure. As for time point: pre-sensitization, week 0. This sample's treatment: therapeutic diphenylcyclopropenone sensitization with weekly scalp DPC. Via MiXCR, TCRdb re-called the RACE reads, giving one row per CDR3 protein. The table has approximately 100,000 distinct CDR3 sequences, roughly 12% seen once. Sequencing used whole blood, obtained in connection with sensitization to the hapten diphenylcyclopropenone (DPC). These receptors were collected from a woman aged 45-60 years with alopecia areata. Some clones in this sample may be carry-over from other donors' samples.

This clonotype has only a few counts. The rearrangement links TRBV20-1 to TRBJ1-4, with D possibly matching TRBD1 (5 bases). The V end lost 3 bases, the J end lost 8 bases, and 22 bases lay between the germline ends. This CDR3 is 16 amino acids long. CDR1 and CDR2 from the germline V gene are DFQATT and SNEGSKA (reference sequence). The CDR3 region has the DNA TGCAGTGCTAGCTCCCCCGCCGGGGGTGCCCTGGAAAAACTGTTTTTT. Translating it yields CSASSPAGGALEKLFF.

This chain's CDR3 is CASSPPVAGYEQYF. The CDR3 nucleotides are TGTGCCAGCTCACCACCGGTAGCGGGGTACGAGCAGTACTTC. The rearrangement joins TRBV18 to TRBJ2-7, with 8 bases aligning to TRBD2. This CDR3 spans 14 amino acids. J gave up 4 bases and V 0 bases, and 2 bases lay outside the gene matches. CDR1 is KGHSH and CDR2 is LQKENI in the germline V gene.

CDR3: CSARGGGRSTDTQYF. For the CDR3, the DNA is TGCAGTGCTAGAGGAGGGGGCAGGAGCACAGATACGCAGTATTTT. The J gene is TRBJ2-3, the V gene TRBV20-1, with 7 bases aligning to TRBD1. V was pared by 1 base and J by 0 bases, with 4 bases of the junction left unmatched. Germline V gives CDR1 DFQATT, CDR2 SNEGSKA (reference sequence). This CDR3 contains 15 residues.

V gene TRBV4-2 combines with J gene TRBJ1-6, with D perhaps TRBD1 (5 bases). The CDR3 is 14 amino acids. Germline V CDR1 and CDR2: LGHNA, YNFKEQ. Deletions cut 0 bases from V and 10 bases from J, with 10 bases between. CDR3 residues: CASSQDRAKSPLHF. In DNA form, the CDR3 reads TGTGCCAGCAGCCAAGACAGGGCGAAATCACCCCTCCACTTT.

This clonotype came up a few times. CDR3 coding DNA: TGTGCCAGCTCGGGCGGGAAGAGCCCAGATACGCAGTATTTT. This gives the protein CASSGGKSPDTQYF. The chain couples TRBV18 to TRBJ2-3; a possible D gene is TRBD2 (6 bases). The CDR3 loop spans 14 amino acids. Germline assignment: CDR1 KGHSH and CDR2 LQKENI. Trimming pared 6 bases from V and 4 bases from J, leaving 14 bases between.

With regard to this clonotype: The junction departs from the called germline gene at one end, perhaps through a read error. The chain has TRBV11-2 and TRBJ2-5; TRBD1 might be the D (7 bases). The germline V gene has CDR1 SGHAT and CDR2 FQNNGV. The CDR3 covers 16 residues. CDR3 nucleotides: TGTGCCAGCAGCTTAGGACCAGGGGGGTACCAGGAGACCCAGTACTTC. The encoded protein is CASSLGPGGYQETQYF.

V usage is TRBV12-3 or TRBV12-4 and J usage is TRBJ2-7, with TRBD2 matching over 7 bases. J was trimmed by 1 base and V by 5 bases; bases with no gene match: 5. The CDR3 is 14 amino acids. The CDR3 reads CASSPRAGSYEQYF. The CDR3 bases are TGTGCCAGCAGTCCCCGAGCGGGGTCCTACGAGCAGTACTTC.

This clonotype has just a few counts. V is TRBV5-5 and J is TRBJ1-6; D is possibly TRBD1 (5 bases). V was cut by 4 bases and J by 6 bases, with 17 bases left in between. Germline loops: CDR1 SGHKS, CDR2 YYEKEE (reference sequence). This CDR3 region has 16 residues. The CDR3 sequence: CASSPGTDRINSPLHF. The DNA for the CDR3 is TGTGCCAGCAGCCCCGGGACGGATCGAATTAATTCACCCCTCCACTTT.

This clonotype has ten or more counts. V and J are TRBV18 and TRBJ1-3, with TRBD1 identical over 7 bases. CDR1 and CDR2 (germline): KGHSH, LQKENI. Trimming cost V 1 base and J 2 bases; bases outside gene matches: 2. CDR3 length: 15 amino acids. In DNA, the CDR3 is TGTGCCAGCTCACCACTTACAGGGGCTGGAAACACCATATATTTT. Translated, it gives CASSPLTGAGNTIYF.

The chain joins TRBV28 to TRBJ1-5, with D uncertain. This CDR3 contains 13 residues. Germline V gene sequence: CDR1 MDHEN, CDR2 SYDVKM. V lost 7 bases and J 5 bases, leaving 12 bases between the germline ends. The CDR3 is CASIGLGDQPQHF. CDR3 DNA: TGTGCCAGCATTGGGCTCGGGGATCAGCCCCAGCATTTT.

CDR3 loop: CASSFGGSTDTQYF. In DNA form, the CDR3 reads TGTGCCAGCAGTTTTGGCGGTAGCACAGATACGCAGTATTTT. The chain links TRBV28 to TRBJ2-3, with D unclear. The CDR3 covers 14 residues. Deletions cut 3 bases from V and 0 bases from J, with 7 bases between. Per germline, CDR1 MDHEN and CDR2 SYDVKM.

This clonotype was counted between two and nine times. V and J are TRBV4-1 and TRBJ2-3; D is unclear. The CDR3 has 13 residues. Trimming pared 0 bases from V and 4 bases from J, leaving 5 bases between. Germline V gene lookup returns CDR1 MGHRA and CDR2 YSYEKL. CDR3 in amino acids: CASSQDRPDTQYF. As DNA, the CDR3 is TGCGCCAGCAGCCAAGACCGACCAGATACGCAGTATTTT.

The rearrangement links TRBV18 to TRBJ2-7, with a weak D call TRBD2 (5 bases). The CDR3 is made up of 15 amino acids. Germline loops: CDR1 KGHSH, CDR2 LQKENI. Trimming removed 3 bases at V and 2 bases at J, with 14 bases between. CDR3 sequence reads: CASSPARSGPYEQYF. The CDR3 nucleotides are TGTGCCAGCTCACCCGCGAGAAGCGGTCCCTACGAGCAGTACTTC.

The chain joins TRBV28 to TRBJ1-1; 9 bases fit TRBD1. CDR3 length equals 13 residues. The ends lost 6 bases at V and 5 bases at J; junction bases unmatched: 4. The germline V gene has CDR1 MDHEN and CDR2 SYDVKM. This CDR3 reads CASRIGQGTEAFF. The CDR3 DNA reads as TGTGCCAGCAGGATTGGACAGGGGACTGAAGCTTTCTTT.

In regard to this clonotype: The junction shows a germline mismatch at one end, possibly a read error. The chain uses TRBV11-2 and TRBJ2-5; no clear D gene. Germline V gene sequence: CDR1 SGHAT, CDR2 FQNNGV. The CDR3 extends over 15 amino acids. CDR3 loop: CASSLALPDQGTQYF. The DNA for the CDR3 is TGTGCCAGCAGCTTAGCTTTGCCCGACCAAGGGACCCAGTACTTC.

The J gene is TRBJ2-7, the V gene TRBV28, with D maybe TRBD1 (6 bases). V lost 9 bases and J lost 2, with 14 bases in between. CDR3 length equals 13 residues. Germline CDR1 is MDHEN and CDR2 is SYDVKM. CDR3 bases: TGTGCCAGTGTTACAGGGTCCCCCTACGAGCAGTACTTC. This encodes CASVTGSPYEQYF.

This clonotype was detected only a few times. The rearrangement uses TRBV13 and TRBJ1-6; possibly TRBD1 for D (5 bases). The CDR3 runs to 14 residues. Trimming took off 3 bases at V and 7 bases at J, with 10 bases between the two ends. Germline lookup yields CDR1 PRHDT and CDR2 FYEKMQ (reference sequence). The CDR3 region is CASSLSRANSPLHF. CDR3 DNA sequence: TGTGCCAGCAGCTTGTCCAGGGCCAATTCACCCCTCCACTTT.